These 9 T cell receptor beta chains share one sample of origin, sequenced in a study of CD8 T cells in Susac syndrome. RNA was extracted with the RNeasy kit, and a quantity of roughly 0.45 to 1 ug was reverse transcribed using random hexamers. MiXCR, run by TCRdb on the immunoSEQ multiplex PCR reads, gives a single entry per CDR3 protein. The sample has about 400,000 distinct CDR3 sequences, 85% to 90% seen once. The specimen sequenced was CD8+ T cells from PBMCs. Source of these receptors: a human donor with multiple sclerosis.

This clonotype was detected only once. This chain uses TRBV6-5 with TRBJ1-1; no definite D call. CDR3 length equals 18 residues. Trimming cost V 2 bases and J 3 bases, with 22 bases left between them. The germline V gene has CDR1 MNHEY and CDR2 SVGAGI. In DNA, the CDR3 is TGTGCCAGCAGTTACCTCCTCGGGCGCACCGGCTCGGACACTGAAGCTTTCTTT. Translated: CASSYLLGRTGSDTEAFF.

This chain uses TRBV7-8 with TRBJ2-1; D ambiguous. This CDR3 has 11 amino acids. In germline, CDR1 is SGHVS, CDR2 FQNEAQ. Deletions cut 5 bases from V and 13 bases from J, with 12 bases between. DNA of the CDR3: TGTGCCAGCAGCCCCGACGACCAACAGTTCTTC. It translates to CASSPDDQQFF.

This clonotype was seen only once. V is TRBV27 and J is TRBJ1-1; no reliable D call. Trimming left V 6 bases short and J 4 bases short, with 18 bases between. The CDR3 loop spans 15 amino acids. The germline CDR1 and CDR2 sequences are MNHEY and SMNVEV (reference sequence). The CDR3 sequence: CASSRGWGEGTEAFF. The DNA of the CDR3 is TGTGCCAGCAGCCGGGGTTGGGGTGAGGGCACTGAAGCTTTCTTT.

With regard to this clonotype: One junction end disagrees with the germline gene, perhaps due to a read error. V and J are TRBV5-1 and TRBJ2-1; TRBD1 matches 9 bases. This CDR3 comprises 14 residues. The V gene's germline CDR1 is SGHRS and CDR2 YFSETQ. CDR3 amino acids: CASSLGQGYNEQFF. CDR3 nucleotide sequence: TGTGCCAGTAGCCTGGGACAGGGCTACAATGAGCAGTTCTTC.

The chain couples TRBV10-3 to TRBJ1-1; D gene ambiguous. The CDR3 is 14 residues long. CDR1 and CDR2 from the germline V gene are ENHRY and SYGVKD. V lost 3 bases to trimming and J lost 5 bases, with 13 bases between them. CDR3: CAISDEPEDTEAFF. The CDR3 coding sequence is TGTGCCATCAGTGACGAACCGGAGGATACTGAAGCTTTCTTT.

The gene calls are TRBV30 and TRBJ1-1; 7 bases are shared with TRBD1. The CDR3 extends over 14 amino acids. Germline lookup yields CDR1 GTSNPN and CDR2 SVGIG (reference sequence). Trimming took 5 bases from V and 3 from J; bases not matched to a gene: 9. CDR3 loop: CAWGVQGMYTEAFF. The CDR3 DNA sequence: TGTGCCTGGGGGGTACAGGGGATGTACACTGAAGCTTTCTTT. The variable domain in full, with the rest retrieved from reference TRBV30 and TRBJ1-1, is SQTIHQWPATLVQPVGSPLSLECTVEGTSNPNLYWYRQAAGRGLQLLFYSVGIGQISSEVPQNLSASRPQDRQFILSSKKLLLSDSGFYLCAWGVQGMYTEAFFGQGTRLTVV.

This chain uses TRBV5-1 with TRBJ2-3; 8 bases are a match to TRBD2. Germline CDR1 reads SGHRS; CDR2 reads YFSETQ. The CDR3 totals 18 residues. The junction had 14 bases not matched to a gene; V was cut back by 2 bases and J by 3 bases. The CDR3 DNA reads TGCGCCAGCAGCTTATCCTCGACTCGAGCGGGAGAGACAGATACGCAGTATTTT. This codes for CASSLSSTRAGETDTQYF.

The sample holds a few counts of this clonotype. The J gene is TRBJ2-2, the V gene TRBV28; TRBD2 agrees at 12 bases. The CDR3 runs to 16 residues. Germline V gives CDR1 MDHEN, CDR2 SYDVKM. J was trimmed by 2 bases and V by 3 bases; bases with no gene match: 1. The CDR3 region has the DNA TGTGCCAGCAGTTTGGGACTAGCGGGTAACACCGGGGAGCTGTTTTTT. Residues: CASSLGLAGNTGELFF.

This chain connects TRBV11-2 to TRBJ2-7; either TRBD1 or TRBD2 may fit D (5 bases each). Germline CDR1 reads SGHAT; CDR2 reads FQNNGV. V lost 0 bases and J lost 6, with 21 bases in between. The CDR3 runs 17 residues. CDR3 protein: CASSLEPSSSDRGEQYF. DNA of the CDR3: TGTGCCAGCAGCTTAGAGCCCTCTAGCTCGGATAGGGGCGAGCAGTACTTC.